This T cell receptor (beta chain) was identified during a study of blood T cell repertoires in COVID-19. Authors' data handling: Reference gene primer amplification gave nucleated cell count estimates. Method: immunoSEQ multiplex PCR; TCRdb's copy keeps in-frame clones and lacks some. From that table come the V and J calls and clone size; the DNA was used to work out D and trimming. The data hold about 170,000 clones, with approximately 91% observed a single time. Germline V CDR1 and CDR2: ENHRY, SYGVKD. CDR3 length: 15 amino acids. V shed 0 bases, J shed 5 bases, and the junction held 4 bases outside the gene matches.

Sequencing input: PBMCs or T cells enriched from blood (not recorded which). This rearrangement joins TRBV10-3 to TRBJ2-5; 9 nucleotides align to TRBD2. The sequence came from a woman aged 18-35 years who had recovered from COVID-19. In DNA form, the CDR3 reads TGTGCCATCAGTGAGTCCCTAGCGGGGCGGGAGACCCAGTACTTC. It translates to CAISESLAGRETQYF.